The 19 T cell receptor beta chains presented below share a single source sample, sequenced in a study of T cells in localized non-small cell lung cancer. Generated by immunoSEQ multiplex PCR, the TCRdb table keeps only in-frame clones and is missing some. The repertoire holds over 40,000 clones, with 70% to 90% as singletons. This sample comprised peripheral blood, obtained before any cancer treatment. All receptors derive from a woman between 18 and 50 years old with stage III lung adenocarcinoma.

The chain joins TRBV9 to TRBJ1-1; 7 bases match TRBD1. V lost 2 bases to trimming and J lost 11 bases; unmatched junction nucleotides: 6. The CDR3 is made up of 12 amino acids. The germline V gene has CDR1 SGDLS and CDR2 YYNGEE. This CDR3 is CASSVYRGPAFF. Written as DNA, the CDR3 is TGTGCCAGCAGCGTTTACAGGGGCCCGGCTTTCTTT.

This clone occurred once. The chain combines TRBV11-2 with TRBJ2-1; 9 nucleotides align to TRBD2. Germline V CDR1 and CDR2: SGHAT, FQNNGV. Trimming removed 6 bases from V and 4 bases from J; junction bases left unmatched: 4. The CDR3 sequence is 14 residues long. Here the CDR3 reads CASSLAGKYNEQFF. The CDR3 DNA is TGTGCCAGCAGTCTAGCGGGGAAATACAATGAGCAGTTCTTC. Filled out from reference TRBV11-2 and TRBJ2-1, the complete variable domain reads EAGVAQSPRYKIIEKRQSVAFWCNPISGHATLYWYQQILGQGPKLLIQFQNNGVVDDSQLPKDRFSAERLKGVDSTLKIQPAKLEDSAVYLCASSLAGKYNEQFFGPGTRLTVL.

This chain uses TRBV4-2 with TRBJ1-6; D unresolved. The CDR3 totals 15 residues. Germline lookup yields CDR1 LGHNA and CDR2 YNFKEQ. V lost 0 bases, J lost 7 bases, and 10 bases lay in between. CDR3 loop: CASSQDFAPNSPLHF. DNA for the CDR3: TGTGCCAGCAGCCAAGACTTCGCCCCGAATTCACCCCTCCACTTT.

The chain carries TRBV6-1 and TRBJ2-1; 7 nucleotides match TRBD1. The CDR3 has 16 residues. Per the germline V gene, CDR1 is MNHNS and CDR2 is SASEGT. Unmatched junction bases numbered 7, after V lost 4 bases and J lost 1 base. DNA for the CDR3: TGTGCCAGCAGTGTTTCTCCGGGACAGTCCTACAATGAGCAGTTCTTC. It specifies CASSVSPGQSYNEQFF.

The V gene is TRBV5-1, the J gene TRBJ2-5; no clear D gene. This CDR3 comprises 13 residues. In germline, CDR1 is SGHRS, CDR2 YFSETQ. V was cut by 6 bases and J by 3 bases, with 12 bases left in between. This CDR3 reads CASNELREETQYF. The CDR3 region has the DNA TGCGCCAGCAATGAACTTAGGGAAGAGACCCAGTACTTC.

The chain employs TRBV11-2 and TRBJ1-1; D ambiguous. Trimming stripped 0 bases from V and 1 base from J, with 12 bases between. The CDR3 has 16 residues. Germline V CDR1 and CDR2: SGHAT, FQNNGV. CDR3 in DNA: TGTGCCAGCAGCTTAGATCAAGAGGCCGGGAACACTGAAGCTTTCTTT. This translates into CASSLDQEAGNTEAFF.

The chain couples TRBV6-1 to TRBJ1-5; D gene unclear. Trimming pared 4 bases from V and 4 bases from J, leaving 17 bases between. The CDR3 is 16 residues long. In germline, CDR1 is MNHNS, CDR2 SASEGT. The CDR3 reads CASSGTGRNRNQPQHF. As DNA, the CDR3 is TGTGCCAGCAGTGGAACGGGCCGTAATAGAAATCAGCCCCAGCATTTT.

The rearrangement links TRBV25-1 to TRBJ2-3; 10 bases fit TRBD2. The V gene end was trimmed by 4 bases and the J gene end by 4 bases; junction bases not matched to a gene: 5. The CDR3 has 15 amino acids. Germline V gene data show CDR1 as MGHDK and CDR2 as SYGVNS. The CDR3 here is CASSALAGGPDTQYF. CDR3 sequence (DNA): TGTGCCAGCAGTGCTTTAGCGGGGGGCCCAGATACGCAGTATTTT. Supplemented by reference TRBV25-1 and TRBJ2-3, the full variable domain reads EADIYQTPRYLVIGTGKKITLECSQTMGHDKMYWYQQDPGMELHLIHYSYGVNSTEKGDLSSESTVSRIRTEHFPLTLESARPSHTSQYLCASSALAGGPDTQYFGPGTRLTVL.

This chain connects TRBV6-1 to TRBJ2-1; TRBD2 matches at 7 bases. J gave up 6 bases and V 1 base, and 6 bases lay outside the gene matches. The germline gives CDR1 MNHNS, CDR2 SASEGT. This CDR3 is built from 15 residues. The CDR3 here is CASSEEPTSSNEQFF. The DNA for the CDR3 is TGTGCCAGCAGTGAAGAACCGACTAGCTCCAATGAGCAGTTCTTC.

This rearrangement joins TRBV2 to TRBJ2-1, with 12 bases identical to TRBD2. J was trimmed by 15 bases and V by 3 bases; bases with no gene match: 12. The CDR3 sequence is 15 residues long. The V gene's germline CDR1 is SNHLY and CDR2 FYNNEI. CDR3: CASSDQGRLAGVLFF. DNA for the CDR3: TGTGCCAGCAGTGACCAGGGGCGACTAGCGGGGGTCCTGTTCTTC. The full variable domain, rest sourced from reference TRBV2 and TRBJ2-1, is EPEVTQTPSHQVTQMGQEVILRCVPISNHLYFYWYRQILGQKVEFLVSFYNNEISEKSEIFDDQFSVERPDGSNFTLKIRSTKLEDSAMYFCASSDQGRLAGVLFFGPGTRLTVL.

The J gene is TRBJ1-4, the V gene TRBV9; D ambiguous. The V end was cut by 0 bases, the J end by 1 base, with 10 bases between. Germline V CDR1 and CDR2: SGDLS, YYNGEE. CDR3 size: 16 residues. This chain's CDR3 is CASSVALGETNEKLFF. The CDR3 nucleotides are TGTGCCAGCAGCGTAGCTCTGGGCGAAACTAATGAAAAACTGTTTTTT.

The chain links TRBV1 to TRBJ2-7. TRBV1 is noted as a pseudogene. This CDR3 contains 14 residues. The CDR3 protein is CTSSQDYTSYEQYF. In DNA, the CDR3 is TGCACCAGCAGCCAAGATTACACGAGCTACGAGCAGTACTTC.

The chain couples TRBV19 to TRBJ2-5, with 8 bases aligning to TRBD1. CDR1 is LNHDA, CDR2 SQIVND, per germline (reference sequence). J was trimmed by 1 base and V by 6 bases; bases with no gene match: 4. The CDR3 loop spans 14 amino acids. As DNA, the CDR3 is TGTGCCAGTAGCCCGGGACAGGTCCAAGAGACCCAGTACTTC. Protein: CASSPGQVQETQYF. Complete variable domain (other parts from reference TRBV19 and TRBJ2-5): DGGITQSPKYLFRKEGQNVTLSCEQNLNHDAMYWYRQDPGQGLRLIYYSQIVNDFQKGDIAEGYSVSREKKESFPLTVTSAQKNPTAFYLCASSPGQVQETQYFGPGTRLLVL.

This rearrangement joins TRBV19 to TRBJ1-5; D unresolved. Germline V gene data show CDR1 as LNHDA and CDR2 as SQIVND (reference sequence). The CDR3 runs to 14 residues. V lost 5 bases and J lost 9, with 17 bases in between. The DNA of the CDR3 is TGTGCCAGTAGTGACCGGGCCTCCGGGATGCCCCAGCATTTT. The encoded protein is CASSDRASGMPQHF.

The chain couples TRBV4-2 to TRBJ2-3; 7 bases line up with TRBD2. J lost 4 bases, V lost 1 base, and 5 bases had no gene match. Germline V lookup: CDR1 LGHNA, CDR2 YNFKEQ. The CDR3 loop spans 15 amino acids. The CDR3 reads CASSQGRGESDTQYF. The CDR3 coding sequence is TGTGCCAGCAGCCAAGGCCGGGGGGAGTCAGATACGCAGTATTTT.

The chain carries TRBV5-1 and TRBJ1-4; D unclear. The CDR3 runs to 14 residues. Trimming removed 5 bases at V and 3 bases at J, with 11 bases between. Germline CDR1 is SGHRS and CDR2 is YFSETQ. The CDR3 nucleotides are TGCGCCAGCAGGAACGGGGATTCTAATGAAAAACTGTTTTTT. Translation gives CASRNGDSNEKLFF. The complete variable domain, with remaining parts taken from reference TRBV5-1 and TRBJ1-4, reads KAGVTQTPRYLIKTRGQQVTLSCSPISGHRSVSWYQQTPGQGLQFLFEYFSETQRNKGNFPGRFSGRQFSNSRSEMNVSTLELGDSALYLCASRNGDSNEKLFFGSGTQLSVL.

This clone has only a few counts. The rearrangement links TRBV2 to TRBJ2-5; D may match TRBD1 or TRBD2 (6 bases each). Trimming stripped 6 bases from V and 3 bases from J, with 14 bases between. Germline CDR1 and CDR2: SNHLY and FYNNEI. The length of the CDR3 is 14 residues. This chain's CDR3 is CASSGPGAEETQYF. Written as DNA, the CDR3 is TGTGCCAGCAGCGGGCCGGGGGCGGAAGAGACCCAGTACTTC.

The V gene is TRBV7-8, the J gene TRBJ2-1; D is unclear. V was clipped by 3 bases and J by 0 bases, with 21 bases between them. This CDR3 region has 19 residues. CDR1 SGHVS and CDR2 FQNEAQ come from the germline V gene. Here the CDR3 reads CASSFPLDPRTSSYNEQFF. CDR3 DNA sequence: TGTGCCAGCAGCTTTCCCTTAGACCCTCGGACCAGCTCCTACAATGAGCAGTTCTTC.

This clone was seen only a few times. The chain couples TRBV6-5 to TRBJ1-3; D ambiguous. The CDR3 is 15 residues long. Germline CDR1 and CDR2: MNHEY and SVGAGI. Trimming stripped 6 bases from V and 1 base from J, with 13 bases between. The CDR3 nucleotides are TGTGCCAGCAGCCCCTTTTGGAGGTCTGGAAACACCATATATTTT. Its translation is CASSPFWRSGNTIYF.